This T cell receptor beta chain was identified in a study of patients and donors after allogeneic stem cell transplantation. TCRdb itself ran the RT-PCR reads through MiXCR, one entry per CDR3 protein. The sample gives about 160,000 distinct CDR3 sequences, 20% to 25% of which show up once; roughly 25% is in the top ten. This clonotype turned up a few times. Trimming took 4 bases from V and 5 from J, leaving 3 bases between them. The CDR3 is 10 amino acids. Germline V gene lookup returns CDR1 DFQATT and CDR2 SNEGSKA (reference sequence). Sample: blood, either unsorted or a sorted T cell fraction (not recorded which). The chain combines TRBV20-1 with TRBJ2-1, with no clear D. The clonotype comes from a human donor who was either an allogeneic HSCT recipient or a stem cell or donor lymphocyte infusion donor (not recorded which). It is not recorded whose cells these are; they may come from a transplant donor. The CDR3 spells CSATDNEQFF. The CDR3 nucleotides read TGCAGTGCTACTGACAATGAGCAGTTCTTC.